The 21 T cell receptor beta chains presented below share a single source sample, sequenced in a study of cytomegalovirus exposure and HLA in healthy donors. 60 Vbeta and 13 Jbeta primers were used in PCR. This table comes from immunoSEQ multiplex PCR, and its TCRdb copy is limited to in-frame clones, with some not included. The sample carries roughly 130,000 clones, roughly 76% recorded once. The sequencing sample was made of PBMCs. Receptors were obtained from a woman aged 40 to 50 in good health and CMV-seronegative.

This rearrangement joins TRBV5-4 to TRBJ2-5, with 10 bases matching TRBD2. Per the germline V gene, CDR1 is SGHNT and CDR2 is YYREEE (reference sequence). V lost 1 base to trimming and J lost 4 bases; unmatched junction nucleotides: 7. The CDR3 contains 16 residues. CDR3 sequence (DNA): TGTGCCAGCAGCTTGTATCTAGCGGGGGTGGGAGAGACCCAGTACTTC. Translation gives CASSLYLAGVGETQYF.

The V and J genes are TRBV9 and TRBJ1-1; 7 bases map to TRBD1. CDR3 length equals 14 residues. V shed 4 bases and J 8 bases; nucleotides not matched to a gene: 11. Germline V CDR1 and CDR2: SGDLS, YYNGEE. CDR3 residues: CASSPLGGRTEAFF. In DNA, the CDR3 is TGTGCCAGCAGCCCTCTAGGGGGCCGAACAGAAGCTTTCTTT.

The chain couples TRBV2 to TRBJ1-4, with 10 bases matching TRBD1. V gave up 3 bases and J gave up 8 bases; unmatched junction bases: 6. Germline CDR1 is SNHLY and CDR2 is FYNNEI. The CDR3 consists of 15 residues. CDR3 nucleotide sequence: TGTGCCAGCAGTGAGGACAGGGGGTTTGACGAAAAACTGTTTTTT. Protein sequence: CASSEDRGFDEKLFF.

In DNA form, the CDR3 reads TGTGCCAGCAGTTACGACCCCCGACAGGGGGCAGGTGGCTACACCTTC. Translated, it gives CASSYDPRQGAGGYTF. V gene TRBV6-6 combines with J gene TRBJ1-2; 10 bases line up with TRBD1. Losses at the gene ends were 2 bases for V and 7 bases for J; bases not matched to a gene: 10. The CDR3 loop spans 16 amino acids. The V gene's germline CDR1 is MNHNY and CDR2 SVGAGI (reference sequence).

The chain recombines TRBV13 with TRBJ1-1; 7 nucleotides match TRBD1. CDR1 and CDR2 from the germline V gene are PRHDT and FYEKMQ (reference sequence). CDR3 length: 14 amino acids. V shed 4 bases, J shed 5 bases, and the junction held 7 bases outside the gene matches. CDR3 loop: CASSYKGARTEAFF. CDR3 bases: TGTGCCAGCAGCTATAAGGGGGCGCGGACTGAAGCTTTCTTT.

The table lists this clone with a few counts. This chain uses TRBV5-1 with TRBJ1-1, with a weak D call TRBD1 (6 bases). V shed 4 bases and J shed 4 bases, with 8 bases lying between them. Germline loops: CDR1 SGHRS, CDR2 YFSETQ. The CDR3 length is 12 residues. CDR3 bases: TGCGCCAGCAGCAGGGGGAGCACTGAAGCTTTCTTT. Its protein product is CASSRGSTEAFF.

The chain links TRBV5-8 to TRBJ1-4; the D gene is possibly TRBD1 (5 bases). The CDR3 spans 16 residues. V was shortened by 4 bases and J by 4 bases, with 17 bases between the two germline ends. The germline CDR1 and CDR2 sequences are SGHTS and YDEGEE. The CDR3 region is CASSRNYPGVNEKLFF. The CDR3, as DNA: TGTGCCAGCAGCCGGAATTACCCGGGGGTTAATGAAAAACTGTTTTTT.

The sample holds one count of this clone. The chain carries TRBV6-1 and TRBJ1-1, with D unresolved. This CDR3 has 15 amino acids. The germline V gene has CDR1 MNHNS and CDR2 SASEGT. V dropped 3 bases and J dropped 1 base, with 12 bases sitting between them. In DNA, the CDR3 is TGTGCCAGCAGTGAGGGAGGACTCTGGAACACTGAAGCTTTCTTT. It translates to CASSEGGLWNTEAFF.

The CDR3 coding sequence is TGTGCCAGCAGTTTGGGGCTAGCGGGGGGGCTGGGGCAGTTCTTC. Amino acids: CASSLGLAGGLGQFF. This rearrangement joins TRBV27 to TRBJ2-1, with 12 bases fitting TRBD2. Germline V gives CDR1 MNHEY, CDR2 SMNVEV (reference sequence). The ends lost 3 bases at V and 12 bases at J; junction bases unmatched: 9. The length of the CDR3 is 15 residues.

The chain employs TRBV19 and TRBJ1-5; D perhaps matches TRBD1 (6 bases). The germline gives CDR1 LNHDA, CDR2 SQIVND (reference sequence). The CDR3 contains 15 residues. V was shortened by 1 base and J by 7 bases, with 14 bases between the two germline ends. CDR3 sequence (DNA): TGTGCCAGTAGTATAGCCAGGGGTCCCCTCCAGCCCCAGCATTTT. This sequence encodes CASSIARGPLQPQHF.

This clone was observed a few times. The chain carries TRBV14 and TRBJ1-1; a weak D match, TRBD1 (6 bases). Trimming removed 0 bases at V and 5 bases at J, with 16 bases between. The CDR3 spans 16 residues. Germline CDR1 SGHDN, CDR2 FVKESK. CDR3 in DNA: TGTGCCAGCAGCCAAGATCTGGCCAGGGGTTTGACTGAAGCTTTCTTT. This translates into CASSQDLARGLTEAFF.

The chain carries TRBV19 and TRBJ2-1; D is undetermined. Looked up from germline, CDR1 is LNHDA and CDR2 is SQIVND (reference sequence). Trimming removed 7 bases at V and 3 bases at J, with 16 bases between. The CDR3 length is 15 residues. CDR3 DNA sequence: TGTGCCAGTACGTCCCAGCCAGACATCTACAATGAGCAGTTCTTC. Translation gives CASTSQPDIYNEQFF.

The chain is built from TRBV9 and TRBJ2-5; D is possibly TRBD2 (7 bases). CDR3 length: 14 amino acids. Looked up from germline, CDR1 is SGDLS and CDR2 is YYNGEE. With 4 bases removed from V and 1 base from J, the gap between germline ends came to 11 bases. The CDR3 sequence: CASSSRGGQETQYF. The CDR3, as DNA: TGTGCCAGCAGCTCGAGGGGGGGCCAAGAGACCCAGTACTTC.

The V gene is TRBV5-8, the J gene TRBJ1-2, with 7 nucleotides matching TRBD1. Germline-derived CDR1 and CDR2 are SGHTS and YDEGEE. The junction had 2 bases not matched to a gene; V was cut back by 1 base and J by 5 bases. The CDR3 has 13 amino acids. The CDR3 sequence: CASSLTGAYGYTF. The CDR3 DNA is TGTGCCAGCAGCTTGACAGGGGCTTATGGCTACACCTTC.

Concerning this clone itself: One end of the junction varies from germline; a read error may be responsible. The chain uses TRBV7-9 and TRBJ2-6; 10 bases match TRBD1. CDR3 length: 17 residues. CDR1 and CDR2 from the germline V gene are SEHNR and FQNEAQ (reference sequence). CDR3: CASSSGQGKERANVPTF. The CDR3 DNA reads TGTGCCAGCAGCTCGGGACAGGGGAAGGAGAGGGCCAACGTCCCGACTTTC. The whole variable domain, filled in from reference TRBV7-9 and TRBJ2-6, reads DTGVSQNPRHKITKRGQNVTFRCDPISEHNRLYWYRQTLGQGPEFLTYFQNEAQLEKSRLLSDRFSAERPKGSFSTLEIQRTEQGDSAMYLCASSSGQGKERANVPTFGAGSRLTVL.

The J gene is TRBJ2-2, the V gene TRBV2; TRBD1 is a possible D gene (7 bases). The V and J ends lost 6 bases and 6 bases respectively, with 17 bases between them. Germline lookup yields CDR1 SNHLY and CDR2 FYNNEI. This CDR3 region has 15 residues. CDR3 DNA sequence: TGTGCCAGCAGAGGGCAGGGGGGATCTGCCGGGGAGCTGTTTTTT. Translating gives CASRGQGGSAGELFF.

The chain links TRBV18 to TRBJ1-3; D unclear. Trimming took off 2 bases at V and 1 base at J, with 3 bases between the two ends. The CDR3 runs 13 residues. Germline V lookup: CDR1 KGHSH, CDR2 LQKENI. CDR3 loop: CASSPASGNTIYF. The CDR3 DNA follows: TGTGCCAGCTCACCAGCGTCTGGAAACACCATATATTTT.

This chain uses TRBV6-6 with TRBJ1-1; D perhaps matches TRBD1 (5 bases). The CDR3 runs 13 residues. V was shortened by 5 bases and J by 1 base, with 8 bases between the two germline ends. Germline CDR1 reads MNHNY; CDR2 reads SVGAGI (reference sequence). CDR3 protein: CASSLQENTEAFF. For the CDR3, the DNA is TGTGCCAGCAGTCTACAGGAGAACACTGAAGCTTTCTTT.

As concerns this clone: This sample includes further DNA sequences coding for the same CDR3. The CDR3 DNA reads as TGTGCCAGCAGTTCGGGGACAGAACATTCTAACTATGGCTACACCTTC. Protein product: CASSSGTEHSNYGYTF. The rearrangement joins TRBV5-6 to TRBJ1-2; TRBD1 matches 7 bases. Per the germline V gene, CDR1 is SGHDT and CDR2 is YYEEEE. Unmatched junction bases numbered 10, after V lost 5 bases and J lost 0 bases. The CDR3 has 16 residues.

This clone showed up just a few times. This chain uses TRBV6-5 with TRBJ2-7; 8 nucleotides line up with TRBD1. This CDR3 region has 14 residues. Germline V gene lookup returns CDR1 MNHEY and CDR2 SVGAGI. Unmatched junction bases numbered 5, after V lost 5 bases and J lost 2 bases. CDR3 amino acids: CASSKGQGTYEQYF. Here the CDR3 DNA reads TGTGCCAGCAGTAAAGGACAGGGAACCTACGAGCAGTACTTC.

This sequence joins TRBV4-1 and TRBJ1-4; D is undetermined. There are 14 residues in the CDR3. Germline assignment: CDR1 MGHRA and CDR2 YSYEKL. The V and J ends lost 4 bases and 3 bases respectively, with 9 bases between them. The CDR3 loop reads CASSLARANEKLFF. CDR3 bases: TGCGCCAGCAGCCTAGCCAGAGCTAATGAAAAACTGTTTTTT.